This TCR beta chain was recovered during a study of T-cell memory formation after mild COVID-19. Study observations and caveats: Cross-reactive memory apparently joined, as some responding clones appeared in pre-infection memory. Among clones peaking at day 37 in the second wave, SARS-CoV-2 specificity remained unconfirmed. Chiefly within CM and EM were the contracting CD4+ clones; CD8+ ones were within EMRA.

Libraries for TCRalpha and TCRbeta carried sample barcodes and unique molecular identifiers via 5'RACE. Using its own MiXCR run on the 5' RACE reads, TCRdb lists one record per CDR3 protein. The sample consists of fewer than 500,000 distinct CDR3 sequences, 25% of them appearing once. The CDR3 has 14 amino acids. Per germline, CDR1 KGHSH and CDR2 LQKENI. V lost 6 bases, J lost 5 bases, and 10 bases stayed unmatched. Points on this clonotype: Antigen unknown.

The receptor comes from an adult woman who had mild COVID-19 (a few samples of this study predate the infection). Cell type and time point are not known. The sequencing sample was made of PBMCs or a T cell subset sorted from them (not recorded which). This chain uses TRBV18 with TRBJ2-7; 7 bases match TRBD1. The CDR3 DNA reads TGTGCCAGCTCGCGCGAGACAGGGTCCCACGAGCAGTACTTC. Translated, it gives CASSRETGSHEQYF.